This T cell receptor (beta chain) was profiled in a study of naive and memory T cell subsets. Trimming stripped 6 bases from V and 6 bases from J, with 18 bases between. The germline V gene has CDR1 MDHEN and CDR2 SYDVKM. The CDR3 covers 15 residues. This clonotype was seen ten or more times. No antigen is known for it. An oligonucleotide containing a UMI was ligated to the 3' end of TCR cDNA. Whole blood, over 2 ml, came from adult healthy volunteers. Input was roughly 1 to 1,100 ng of DNase-treated total RNA without cell sorting. The SP2 primer and nested alpha and beta constant region primers amplified ligated cDNA in four rounds. Reverse transcription of blood and skin TCR RNA was primed at alpha and beta constant regions. TCRdb independently ran MiXCR on the 5' RACE reads; one entry per CDR3 protein. The table shows approximately 49,000 distinct CDR3 sequences, with about 4.8% occurring only once.

The study's findings and limits: The RNA method is potentially sensitive to activation and differentiation changes.

The chain has TRBV28 and TRBJ1-5; D might be TRBD1 (5 bases). The receptor's source is a female donor in good health. This CDR3 is CASSLGSGGGQPQHF. CDR3 bases: TGTGCCAGCAGCTTGGGGTCTGGCGGGGGTCAGCCCCAGCATTTT.